This entry lists 20 T cell receptor beta chains sequenced from one sample in a study of blood T cell repertoires in COVID-19. Sequencing was performed with immunoSEQ multiplex PCR; in TCRdb, only in-frame clones are kept and a portion is missing. This table holds 310,000 or so clones, about 88% found once. The sequenced sample consisted of peripheral blood. These receptors all come from a woman aged 25-40 years with COVID-19, enrolled during active disease.

The chain uses TRBV6-5 and TRBJ2-7; tentatively, D is TRBD1 (6 bases). The V end lost 7 bases, the J end lost 2 bases, and 12 bases lay between the germline ends. The CDR3 contains 13 residues. The germline V gene has CDR1 MNHEY and CDR2 SVGAGI. CDR3 residues: CASTLQGTYEQYF. In DNA form, the CDR3 reads TGTGCCAGCACCCTACAGGGTACCTACGAGCAGTACTTC.

V is TRBV5-1 and J is TRBJ1-1, with no clear D. Germline V gene sequence: CDR1 SGHRS, CDR2 YFSETQ. With 0 bases removed from V and 2 bases from J, the gap between germline ends came to 11 bases. This CDR3 region has 15 residues. The DNA for the CDR3 is TGCGCCAGCAGCTTGGTAGCGGGGATAAACACTGAAGCTTTCTTT. It translates to CASSLVAGINTEAFF.

The chain couples TRBV7-9 to TRBJ2-2; 8 bases align to TRBD1. The J segment lost 7 bases and the V segment lost 5 bases, leaving 6 bases of the junction unmatched. The length of the CDR3 is 14 residues. In germline, CDR1 is SEHNR, CDR2 FQNEAQ (reference sequence). For the CDR3, the DNA is TGTGCCAGCAGCCCCAGGGGGCTGAACGGGGAGCTGTTTTTT. It codes for CASSPRGLNGELFF.

The rearrangement uses TRBV4-1 and TRBJ1-6; D is unresolved. The CDR3 consists of 14 residues. Germline CDR1 reads MGHRA; CDR2 reads YSYEKL. The V and J ends lost 3 bases and 9 bases respectively, with 12 bases between them. In DNA, the CDR3 is TGCGCCAGCAGCCAGGCGGGCTCAAGTTCACCCCTCCACTTT. Protein sequence: CASSQAGSSSPLHF.

The gene calls are TRBV5-1 and TRBJ2-1, with TRBD2 matching 12 bases. CDR3 length: 14 amino acids. V dropped 4 bases and J dropped 6; count of bases not matched to a gene: 2. CDR1 is SGHRS and CDR2 is YFSETQ in the germline V gene. This CDR3 is CASSAGLAGNEQFF. Written as DNA, the CDR3 is TGCGCCAGCAGCGCGGGACTAGCGGGCAATGAGCAGTTCTTC.

This clone has just one count. The V gene is TRBV6-5, the J gene TRBJ2-7, with D possibly matching TRBD2 (5 bases). Germline CDR1 is MNHEY and CDR2 is SVGAGI. The V and J ends lost 6 bases and 5 bases respectively, with 14 bases between them. This CDR3 has 13 amino acids. CDR3 nucleotides: TGTGCCAGCAGGGTACAGAGGGTGGACGAGCAGTACTTC. Translating it yields CASRVQRVDEQYF.

Only one count was recorded for this clone. V and J are TRBV7-3 and TRBJ2-3; 16 bases map to TRBD2. The CDR3 length is 19 residues. Germline V gives CDR1 SGHTA, CDR2 FQGTGA. Unmatched junction bases numbered 10, after V lost 3 bases and J lost 4 bases. The DNA for the CDR3 is TGTGCCAGCAGCTTCCTCGGGGGACTAGCGGGAGGGGCCCCAGATACGCAGTATTTT. It yields the protein CASSFLGGLAGGAPDTQYF.

The chain uses TRBV9 and TRBJ2-2, with 8 nucleotides matching TRBD1. The germline CDR1 and CDR2 sequences are SGDLS and YYNGEE. The CDR3 totals 16 residues. V was clipped by 3 bases and J by 0 bases; unmatched bases: 4. In DNA, the CDR3 is TGTGCCAGCAGCGCCACGACAGGGGCGAACACCGGGGAGCTGTTTTTT. As protein: CASSATTGANTGELFF.

This clone was seen a single time. Other DNA sequences from this sample encode an identical CDR3 as well. The gene calls are TRBV18 and TRBJ2-1; 8 positions match TRBD1. The V segment lost 3 bases and the J segment 9 bases; nucleotides outside the gene matches: 7. CDR1 is KGHSH and CDR2 is LQKENI in the germline V gene. CDR3 length equals 14 residues. The CDR3 sequence is CASSPDRGLGEQFF. The CDR3 region has the DNA TGTGCCAGCTCACCCGACAGGGGTTTAGGTGAGCAGTTCTTC. Full variable domain (rest looked up from reference TRBV18 and TRBJ2-1): NAGVMQNPRHLVRRRGQEARLRCSPMKGHSHVYWYRQLPEEGLKFMVYLQKENIIDESGMPKERFSAEFPKEGPSILRIQQVVRGDSAAYFCASSPDRGLGEQFFGPGTRLTVL.

This chain joins TRBV10-3 and TRBJ2-5; 7 nucleotides match TRBD2. The CDR3 is 14 residues long. The J segment lost 4 bases and the V segment lost 8 bases, leaving 10 bases of the junction unmatched. Germline V gene data show CDR1 as ENHRY and CDR2 as SYGVKD. The CDR3 DNA sequence: TGTGCCATCTCCCGGGGGGAGAGAGGAGAGACCCAGTACTTC. Translating it yields CAISRGERGETQYF.

The chain carries TRBV9 and TRBJ2-1; tentatively, D is TRBD2 (5 bases). Trimming removed 0 bases from V and 3 bases from J, with 10 bases in between. Looked up from germline, CDR1 is SGDLS and CDR2 is YYNGEE. The CDR3 covers 15 residues. CDR3 residues: CASSVDAEDYNEQFF. The CDR3 bases are TGTGCCAGCAGCGTAGATGCGGAGGACTACAATGAGCAGTTCTTC.

The rearrangement links TRBV10-3 to TRBJ1-4, with 7 positions matching TRBD1. The V gene end was trimmed by 4 bases and the J gene end by 8 bases; junction bases not matched to a gene: 4. Germline loops: CDR1 ENHRY, CDR2 SYGVKD. The CDR3 runs to 13 residues. The CDR3 spells CAISGQGPEKLFF. CDR3 in DNA: TGTGCCATCAGTGGACAGGGACCGGAAAAACTGTTTTTT.

The genes are TRBV28 and TRBJ2-3; no firm D call. V lost 3 bases, J lost 0 bases, and 7 bases lay in between. The CDR3 totals 14 residues. Germline CDR1 and CDR2: MDHEN and SYDVKM. The CDR3 reads CASSFGTSTDTQYF. The CDR3 DNA follows: TGTGCCAGCAGTTTTGGCACAAGCACAGATACGCAGTATTTT.

This chain joins TRBV2 and TRBJ2-7; the match to TRBD2 covers 9 bases. After removal of 8 bases from V and 6 bases from J, the junction contained 8 bases not matched to a gene. The CDR3 sequence is 13 residues long. Germline assignment: CDR1 SNHLY and CDR2 FYNNEI. This CDR3 reads CASGVAGAPEQYF. The CDR3, as DNA: TGTGCCAGCGGGGTAGCGGGAGCTCCCGAGCAGTACTTC.

The chain uses TRBV5-1 and TRBJ2-1; TRBD2 might be the D (6 bases). Trimming removed 4 bases at V and 0 bases at J, with 11 bases between. This CDR3 has 15 amino acids. Germline V CDR1 and CDR2: SGHRS, YFSETQ. CDR3 protein: CASSPGTRSYNEQFF. The CDR3, as DNA: TGCGCCAGCAGCCCCGGGACTCGCTCCTACAATGAGCAGTTCTTC.

V and J are TRBV30 and TRBJ1-5; 8 positions agree with TRBD1. Germline trimming cut 2 bases from V and 1 base from J; bases unmatched to any gene: 1. The CDR3 is made up of 14 amino acids. Germline CDR1 is GTSNPN and CDR2 is SVGIG (reference sequence). This chain's CDR3 is CAWSRTGSNQPQHF. The CDR3 bases are TGTGCCTGGAGTCGGACAGGGAGCAATCAGCCCCAGCATTTT. Complete variable domain (other parts from reference TRBV30 and TRBJ1-5): SQTIHQWPATLVQPVGSPLSLECTVEGTSNPNLYWYRQAAGRGLQLLFYSVGIGQISSEVPQNLSASRPQDRQFILSSKKLLLSDSGFYLCAWSRTGSNQPQHFGDGTRLSIL.

This clone was seen only once. V gene TRBV7-9 combines with J gene TRBJ1-4; 7 bases are shared with TRBD1. The V gene's germline CDR1 is SEHNR and CDR2 FQNEAQ (reference sequence). V trimming: 2 bases; J trimming: 2 bases; junction bases outside the gene matches: 8. There are 17 residues in the CDR3. Written as DNA, the CDR3 is TGTGCCAGCAGCTTACCGCGTGACAGGGATACTAATGAAAAACTGTTTTTT. Amino acid sequence: CASSLPRDRDTNEKLFF.

This chain joins TRBV3-1 (or the pseudogene TRBV3-2) and TRBJ2-7, with D tentatively TRBD2 (6 bases). Trimming removed 2 bases at V and 7 bases at J, with 15 bases between. The CDR3 has 14 amino acids. Germline V lookup: CDR1 LGHDT, CDR2 YNNKEL (reference sequence). The CDR3 DNA sequence: TGTGCCAGCAGCCAATCCGTGGGTGCGGGGGAGCAGTACTTC. Amino acids: CASSQSVGAGEQYF.

The V call is TRBV10-3, the J call TRBJ1-2; D gene ambiguous. The CDR3 extends over 13 amino acids. The V gene's germline CDR1 is ENHRY and CDR2 SYGVKD. V was shortened by 10 bases and J by 2 bases, with 14 bases between the two germline ends. The CDR3 nucleotides are TGTGCCACCTGCCCGACGGAGAACTATGGCTACACCTTC. This translates into CATCPTENYGYTF.

The chain combines TRBV24-1 with TRBJ1-5; 10 nucleotides match TRBD1. The CDR3 is made up of 16 amino acids. The germline V gene has CDR1 KGHDR and CDR2 SFDVKD. With V trimmed by 4 bases and J by 1 base, 3 bases remained unmatched. In DNA, the CDR3 is TGTGCCACCAGTGACGGGACAGGGGTAAGCAATCAGCCCCAGCATTTT. Translated, it gives CATSDGTGVSNQPQHF.